This TCR beta chain emerged from a study of blood T cell repertoires in COVID-19. In the original analysis: Reference gene primer amplification yielded estimated nucleated cell counts. Assay used: immunoSEQ multiplex PCR; TCRdb lists only in-frame clones, some missing. V and J calls and clone size are those listed in that table; D and trimming were worked out from the DNA. The sample lists over 350,000 clones, 88% seen once, with approximately 0.96% in the top ten. The sequence was obtained from a woman aged 25 to 39 with acute COVID-19. Specimen: PBMCs or T cells enriched from blood (not recorded which).

The CDR3 is CASSLTGTEQGYTF. In DNA form, the CDR3 reads TGTGCCAGCAGCTTAACAGGGACCGAACAGGGCTACACCTTC. The V gene is TRBV7-2, the J gene TRBJ1-2, with D possibly TRBD1 on 6 matching bases. CDR3 size: 14 residues. The germline CDR1 and CDR2 sequences are SGHTA and FQGNSA. V was trimmed by 2 bases and J by 8 bases, leaving 15 bases between them.